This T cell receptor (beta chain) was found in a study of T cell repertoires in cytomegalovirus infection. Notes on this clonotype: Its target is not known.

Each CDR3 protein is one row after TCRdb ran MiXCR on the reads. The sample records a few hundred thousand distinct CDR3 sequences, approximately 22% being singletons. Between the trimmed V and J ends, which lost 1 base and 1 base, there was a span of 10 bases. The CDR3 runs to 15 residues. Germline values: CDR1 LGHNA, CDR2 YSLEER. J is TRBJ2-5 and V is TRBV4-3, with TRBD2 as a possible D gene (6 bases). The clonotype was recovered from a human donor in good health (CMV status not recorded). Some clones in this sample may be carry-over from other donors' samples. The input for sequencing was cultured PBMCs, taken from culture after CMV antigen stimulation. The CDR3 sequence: CASSQAGAPQETQYF. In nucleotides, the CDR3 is TGCGCCAGCAGCCAAGCGGGAGCCCCCCAAGAGACCCAGTACTTC.